These 31 T cell receptor beta chains were sequenced from one sample in a study of identical twins. TCRdb re-called the 5' RACE reads through MiXCR, storing one row per CDR3 protein. Here the sample spans about 450,000 distinct CDR3 sequences, about a fifth being singletons. The sequencing sample was made of naive T cells sorted from blood. The receptors originated from a man between 45 and 60 years old in good health.

This clonotype was detected a few times. The chain links TRBV5-1 to TRBJ1-1; D is unresolved. V gave up 0 bases and J gave up 0 bases, with 9 bases separating them. The CDR3 spans 15 residues. CDR1 is SGHRS, CDR2 YFSETQ, per germline. DNA of the CDR3: TGCGCCAGCAGCTTGGCGTTGGGTATGAACACTGAAGCTTTCTTT. Translation: CASSLALGMNTEAFF.

The chain combines TRBV10-3 with TRBJ2-7; D not certain. This CDR3 contains 15 residues. Germline V lookup: CDR1 ENHRY, CDR2 SYGVKD. V was cut by 2 bases and J by 2 bases, with 13 bases left in between. The CDR3 region has the DNA TGTGCCATCAGTGAGGGTGATCCCCCCACCTACGAGCAGTACTTC. Translating it yields CAISEGDPPTYEQYF.

This clonotype has ten or more counts. The chain combines TRBV9 with TRBJ1-4; 11 bases line up with TRBD1. This CDR3 is 15 amino acids long. Germline trimming cut 3 bases from V and 7 bases from J; bases unmatched to any gene: 5. CDR1 is SGDLS and CDR2 is YYNGEE in the germline V gene. CDR3 protein: CASSAPGQGGEKLFF. CDR3 nucleotide sequence: TGTGCCAGCAGCGCGCCGGGACAGGGGGGTGAAAAACTGTTTTTT.

This clonotype was detected a few times. This rearrangement joins TRBV5-1 to TRBJ2-7; 8 positions match TRBD1. V dropped 4 bases and J dropped 4; count of bases not matched to a gene: 10. Germline loops: CDR1 SGHRS, CDR2 YFSETQ. This CDR3 spans 15 amino acids. The DNA of the CDR3 is TGCGCCAGCAGCACCCAGACAGGGGCAATTTACGAGCAGTACTTC. This translates into CASSTQTGAIYEQYF.

The chain recombines TRBV10-2 with TRBJ2-3; D uncertain. The CDR3 is 14 residues long. Germline assignment: CDR1 WSHSY and CDR2 SAAADI. V lost 2 bases and J lost 0, with 6 bases in between. The CDR3 DNA follows: TGCGCCAGCAGTGAGGTTACTAGCACAGATACGCAGTATTTT. Protein sequence: CASSEVTSTDTQYF.

This clonotype occurred many times. V and J are TRBV2 and TRBJ2-3; unclear D gene. V was cut by 2 bases and J by 1 base, with 10 bases left in between. CDR1 is SNHLY and CDR2 is FYNNEI in the germline V gene. This CDR3 spans 15 amino acids. This CDR3 is CASSERWPRTDTQYF. The CDR3 DNA is TGTGCCAGCAGTGAAAGATGGCCTCGCACAGATACGCAGTATTTT.

The V gene is TRBV21-1, the J gene TRBJ2-7; the listed D gene, TRBD1, was not tested against the DNA. TRBV21-1 is a pseudogene. The CDR3 sequence is 16 residues long. The CDR3 loop is CASSKVTGVGPYEQYF. The CDR3 nucleotides are TGTGCCAGCAGCAAAGTGACAGGGGTCGGTCCCTACGAGCAGTACTTC.

This clonotype came up many times. The J gene is TRBJ1-5, the V gene TRBV5-4; D is undetermined. Deletions cut 3 bases from V and 1 base from J, with 8 bases between. CDR3 length: 14 residues. Germline assignment: CDR1 SGHNT and CDR2 YYREEE (reference sequence). The CDR3 bases are TGTGCCAGCAGCTCCACCCGGAGCAATCAGCCCCAGCATTTT. As protein: CASSSTRSNQPQHF.

The chain employs TRBV7-2 and TRBJ2-5, with D hard to call. The germline V gene has CDR1 SGHTA and CDR2 FQGNSA. This CDR3 is 14 amino acids long. Trimming took 7 bases from V and 0 from J, leaving 12 bases between them. For the CDR3, the DNA is TGTGCCAGCACTAAAACCGCAGACCAAGAGACCCAGTACTTC. It is translated as CASTKTADQETQYF.

The genes are TRBV4-2 and TRBJ2-7; D possibly corresponds to TRBD1 (6 bases). Deletions cut 1 base from V and 4 bases from J, with 14 bases between. CDR3 length: 15 amino acids. The germline V gene has CDR1 LGHNA and CDR2 YNFKEQ. In nucleotides, the CDR3 is TGTGCCAGCAGCCAAGTGTTGGACAGAAAATACGAGCAGTACTTC. Translating it yields CASSQVLDRKYEQYF.

This chain joins TRBV24-1 and TRBJ2-1, with 8 bases matching TRBD2. The CDR3 runs to 15 residues. J gave up 7 bases and V 7 bases, and 11 bases lay outside the gene matches. The germline V gene has CDR1 KGHDR and CDR2 SFDVKD. CDR3 residues: CATSGSGNSQNEQFF. Written as DNA, the CDR3 is TGTGCCACCAGCGGTAGCGGGAACTCCCAGAATGAGCAGTTCTTC.

The J gene is TRBJ2-5, the V gene TRBV7-9; D is undetermined. V lost 5 bases and J lost 3, with 13 bases in between. The CDR3 contains 14 residues. In germline, CDR1 is SEHNR, CDR2 FQNEAQ (reference sequence). In DNA, the CDR3 is TGTGCCAGCAGCCCCGAGACGGTAAAAGAGACCCAGTACTTC. This gives the protein CASSPETVKETQYF.

The chain has TRBV20-1 and TRBJ2-1, with D possibly called TRBD1 or TRBD2 (7 bases each). V lost 2 bases to trimming and J lost 9 bases, with 17 bases between them. Germline values: CDR1 DFQATT, CDR2 SNEGSKA (reference sequence). The CDR3 covers 14 residues. The CDR3 nucleotides read TGCAGTGCTAGAATGGGGGGGAGGGGGCTTGAGCAGTTCTTC. Its translation: CSARMGGRGLEQFF.

The CDR3 DNA is TGTGCCAGCAGCCCGCAAACAAGGTTGGATACGCAGTATTTT. It is translated as CASSPQTRLDTQYF. This rearrangement joins TRBV7-8 to TRBJ2-3; unclear D gene. The CDR3 runs 14 residues. Germline V lookup: CDR1 SGHVS, CDR2 FQNEAQ. V lost 5 bases and J 6 bases, leaving 15 bases between the germline ends.

This clonotype was detected a few times. The chain employs TRBV7-2 and TRBJ1-6; D possibly corresponds to TRBD1 (6 bases). Germline lookup yields CDR1 SGHTA and CDR2 FQGNSA. The V gene lost 5 bases and the J gene lost 14 bases, with 19 bases spanning the gap. CDR3 length: 14 amino acids. CDR3 sequence: CASSGDRWSDSLHF. CDR3 sequence (DNA): TGTGCCAGCAGCGGAGACAGGTGGTCAGACTCCCTCCACTTT.

Ten or more counts support this clonotype. The V and J genes are TRBV7-3 and TRBJ2-3; 8 nucleotides line up with TRBD2. Germline-derived CDR1 and CDR2 are SGHTA and FQGTGA. This CDR3 spans 15 amino acids. V was clipped by 3 bases and J by 2 bases; unmatched bases: 4. CDR3 region: CASSFTSGSTDTQYF. CDR3 DNA: TGTGCCAGCAGCTTCACTAGCGGCTCCACAGATACGCAGTATTTT.

The chain recombines TRBV14 with TRBJ2-3; 9 positions agree with TRBD1. V was clipped by 5 bases and J by 2 bases; unmatched bases: 5. Per germline, CDR1 SGHDN and CDR2 FVKESK. The CDR3 covers 15 residues. In DNA form, the CDR3 reads TGTGCCAGCAGCAGGACAGGGGCCTACACAGATACGCAGTATTTT. As protein: CASSRTGAYTDTQYF.

This clonotype was detected once. A clone one base away is much larger, so this may be a read error. V and J are TRBV2 and TRBJ2-1; TRBD2 matches 12 bases. Germline assignment: CDR1 SNHLY and CDR2 FYNNEI. There are 15 residues in the CDR3. The CDR3 DNA is TGTGCCAGCATGACTAGCGGGGGTTCTTACAATGAGCAGGTCTTC. Protein product: CASMTSGGSYNEQVF.

The V call is TRBV7-8, the J call TRBJ2-1; no reliable D call. The CDR3 covers 8 residues. Germline CDR1 is SGHVS and CDR2 is FQNEAQ. Between the trimmed V and J ends, which lost 7 bases and 16 bases, there was a span of 8 bases. The CDR3 here is CASNRIFF. CDR3 sequence (DNA): TGTGCCAGCAACCGAATTTTCTTC.

The chain recombines TRBV20-1 with TRBJ2-7; 9 bases match TRBD2. The V gene's germline CDR1 is DFQATT and CDR2 SNEGSKA (reference sequence). The CDR3 totals 14 residues. V shed 3 bases and J 7 bases; nucleotides not matched to a gene: 10. CDR3 region: CSARGSGRMWEQYF. CDR3 DNA sequence: TGCAGTGCTAGGGGCAGCGGGAGGATGTGGGAGCAGTACTTC.

The chain employs TRBV15 and TRBJ1-1, with D unclear. V dropped 1 base and J dropped 5 bases, with 8 bases sitting between them. The germline V gene encodes CDR1 LNHNV and CDR2 YYDKDF (reference sequence). The CDR3 contains 13 residues. This CDR3 is CATSRAFGTEAFF. Here the CDR3 DNA reads TGTGCCACCAGCAGAGCGTTCGGGACTGAAGCTTTCTTT. The full variable domain, with the rest looked up from reference TRBV15 and TRBJ1-1, is DAMVIQNPRYQVTQFGKPVTLSCSQTLNHNVMYWYQQKSSQAPKLLFHYYDKDFNNEADTPDNFQSRRPNTSFCFLDIRSPGLGDTAMYLCATSRAFGTEAFFGQGTRLTVV.

The V call is TRBV28, the J call TRBJ1-1, with D possibly matching TRBD1 (5 bases). Germline loops: CDR1 MDHEN, CDR2 SYDVKM. V was clipped by 7 bases and J by 10 bases, with 16 bases between them. The CDR3 runs to 12 residues. CDR3: CASTLRGEGAFF. The CDR3 nucleotides are TGTGCCAGCACCTTACGGGGGGAAGGAGCTTTCTTT.

Ten or more counts support this clonotype. The rearrangement joins TRBV12-3 or TRBV12-4 to TRBJ2-1, with 7 bases that match TRBD1. With 6 bases clipped from V and 6 bases from J, the junction kept 5 bases outside the gene matches. The CDR3 sequence is 13 residues long. The CDR3 DNA reads TGTGCCAGCAGCCTGGGACAGATCAATGAGCAGTTCTTC. Its translation: CASSLGQINEQFF.

There are many counts of this clonotype. An end of the junction does not agree with germline; a read error may underlie this. J is TRBJ2-4 and V is TRBV7-9, with D perhaps matching TRBD1 (6 bases). CDR3 length: 14 residues. The V gene's germline CDR1 is SEHNR and CDR2 FQNEAQ (reference sequence). The CDR3 loop is CASSAIQGRRVFVF. DNA for the CDR3: TGTGCCAGCAGCGCGATTCAGGGGCGCCGGGTCTTCGTCTTC.

The chain has TRBV5-1 and TRBJ1-3, with D perhaps matching TRBD1 (6 bases). Germline V lookup: CDR1 SGHRS, CDR2 YFSETQ. CDR3 size: 16 residues. Between the trimmed V and J ends, which lost 1 base and 0 bases, there was a span of 11 bases. CDR3 DNA: TGCGCCAGCAGCTTGACAGGGAAGAGCTCTGGAAACACCATATATTTT. Its protein product is CASSLTGKSSGNTIYF.

V and J are TRBV27 and TRBJ2-5; D remains unclear. From germline, CDR1 is MNHEY and CDR2 SMNVEV (reference sequence). Trimming stripped 4 bases from V and 0 bases from J, with 9 bases between. The CDR3 runs 14 residues. CDR3 DNA: TGTGCCAGCAGTTCCCGACACAACCAAGAGACCCAGTACTTC. Residues: CASSSRHNQETQYF.

This chain links TRBV2 with TRBJ2-5, with TRBD1 as a possible D gene (6 bases). V was shortened by 7 bases and J by 4 bases, with 16 bases between the two germline ends. This CDR3 has 14 residues. Per germline, CDR1 SNHLY and CDR2 FYNNEI. The CDR3 is CASKYRVSRETQYF. As DNA, the CDR3 is TGTGCCAGCAAATACAGGGTTAGTCGAGAGACCCAGTACTTC.

The J gene is TRBJ2-1, the V gene TRBV3-1; 11 nucleotides match TRBD2. V was pared by 4 bases and J by 4 bases, with 6 bases of the junction left unmatched. The CDR3 length is 16 residues. Germline loops: CDR1 LGHDT, CDR2 YNNKEL (reference sequence). For the CDR3, the DNA is TGTGCCAGCAGCCTGGGACTAGCGGAAACTTACAATGAGCAGTTCTTC. Translated: CASSLGLAETYNEQFF.

The chain links TRBV29-1 to TRBJ2-3; D is possibly TRBD1 (5 bases). The CDR3 covers 10 residues. CDR1 and CDR2 from the germline V gene are SQVTM and ANQGSEA. Trimming took 4 bases from V and 8 from J, leaving 7 bases between them. The CDR3 coding sequence is TGCAGCGTTGTTGGGGCTACGCAGTATTTT. Its translation: CSVVGATQYF.

This clonotype has a handful of counts. The chain couples TRBV20-1 to TRBJ2-4; D is perhaps TRBD2 (6 bases). Trimming pared 6 bases from V and 3 bases from J, leaving 15 bases between. The length of the CDR3 is 14 residues. CDR1 and CDR2 from the germline V gene are DFQATT and SNEGSKA (reference sequence). The chain's CDR3 is CSAGAGRGKNIQYF. CDR3 bases: TGCAGTGCGGGAGCGGGTCGAGGCAAAAACATTCAGTACTTC.

In its sample, this clonotype was seen many times. The chain recombines TRBV11-2 with TRBJ2-1; 10 bases are shared with TRBD2. This CDR3 region has 15 residues. The germline CDR1 and CDR2 sequences are SGHAT and FQNNGV. Unmatched junction bases numbered 4, after V lost 0 bases and J lost 8 bases. CDR3 in DNA: TGTGCCAGCAGCTTAGAACTAGCGGGATTCTATGAGCAGTTCTTC. Translation: CASSLELAGFYEQFF.